The sequence of this T cell receptor (beta chain) was determined in a study of blood T cell repertoires in COVID-19. TCRdb's table, derived via immunoSEQ multiplex PCR, lists solely in-frame clones and lacks some. The sample gives around 300,000 clones, 75% to 90% of which show up once; about 5% is in the top ten. The CDR3 runs to 16 residues. After removal of 2 bases from V and 1 base from J, the junction contained 6 bases not matched to a gene. CDR1 and CDR2 (germline): SGHTS, YDEGEE. This chain joins TRBV5-8 and TRBJ2-3; 8 bases agree with TRBD1. The sequencing sample was made of PBMCs or T cells enriched from blood (not recorded which). The origin of this receptor is a man younger than 45 who had recovered from COVID-19. CDR3 residues: CASSLQGGWGTDTQYF. In DNA, the CDR3 is TGTGCCAGCAGCTTACAGGGGGGATGGGGCACAGATACGCAGTATTTT.